The present entry profiles one T cell receptor (beta chain) with its context. Its antigen is still unknown. The sample is drawn from a study of T cells after posttransplantation cyclophosphamide. Study-level points and caveats: Donor CD8+ memory clones often dominated recipient blood repertoires at later times.

TCRdb's copy holds only in-frame clones and misses some; the assay was immunoSEQ multiplex PCR. The sample consists of about 10,000 clones, approximately 80% of them appearing once. Treatment was busulfan-fludarabine conditioning, a marrow graft, and cyclophosphamide on days +3 and +4. Germline CDR1 reads SGHKS; CDR2 reads YYEKEE (reference sequence). CDR3 size: 16 residues. After removal of 3 bases from V and 4 bases from J, the junction contained 10 bases not matched to a gene. The specimen comprised PBMCs, sampled after allogeneic stem cell transplant with posttransplant cyclophosphamide. This clonotype was sampled from a female patient aged 45-65 years who received an allogeneic stem cell transplant from a related donor, was CMV-positive, and had no GVHD. Some T cells may be the graft donor's. The rearrangement joins TRBV5-5 to TRBJ2-1, with TRBD2 identical over 7 bases. DNA for the CDR3: TGTGCCAGCAGCTGGGGAGGGACTACAAGTTACAATGAGCAGTTCTTC. It yields the protein CASSWGGTTSYNEQFF.